The 26 T cell receptor beta chains below were found in one sample sequenced in a study of cytomegalovirus exposure and HLA in healthy donors (TCRdb year 2017). Library preparation used the immunoSEQ multiplex PCR assay. A mixture of 60 forward primers for TCR Vbeta segments and 13 reverse primers for TCR Jbeta segments was used in the multiplex PCR. Not all clones reach the TCRdb copy of this immuneACCESS table, which keeps in-frame sequences only. Checked studies attribute under half of the gap to unresolved V genes and leave the rest unexplained. This sample gives around 100,000 clones in total; roughly 80% of them show up just once. The ten largest clones take up around 2.3% of the sample. Sequencing was carried out using PBMCs. These receptors all come from a man between 18 and 35 years old in good health and CMV-seronegative.

Note on this clone: Because it lacks the conserved phenylalanine or tryptophan at the end, this CDR3 is likely a read error. CDR3: CSVGRERWGSYEQYL. The CDR3 nucleotides are TGCAGCGTTGGGCGGGAGCGGTGGGGATCCTACGAGCAGTACCTC. The chain joins TRBV29-1 to TRBJ2-7; TRBD2 aligns across 7 bases. Germline CDR1 SQVTM, CDR2 ANQGSEA. The CDR3 is made up of 15 amino acids. V was clipped by 4 bases and J by 1 base; unmatched bases: 10.

Note on this clone: One end of the junction fails to match germline, which may point to a read error. V usage is TRBV7-7 and J usage is TRBJ2-7; D is unclear. This CDR3 contains 14 residues. Germline CDR1 and CDR2: SSHAT and FNYEAQ (reference sequence). As DNA, the CDR3 is TGTGCTAGCAGCTTAGATCCAGAATCCTACGAGCAGTACTTC. Its translation is CASSLDPESYEQYF.

The chain recombines TRBV5-1 with TRBJ2-1; D ambiguous. V was trimmed by 0 bases and J by 4 bases, leaving 5 bases between them. Germline CDR1 and CDR2: SGHRS and YFSETQ. The CDR3 has 13 residues. The CDR3, as DNA: TGCGCCAGCAGCTTGGGACTGTACAATGAGCAGTTCTTC. Encoded protein: CASSLGLYNEQFF.

CDR3 amino acids: CASSLLGAGGREQYF. CDR3 sequence (DNA): TGTGCCAGCAGCCTTCTAGGAGCGGGAGGGAGGGAGCAGTACTTC. The rearrangement uses TRBV13 and TRBJ2-7, with 10 nucleotides matching TRBD2. Germline-derived CDR1 and CDR2 are PRHDT and FYEKMQ (reference sequence). V trimming: 5 bases; J trimming: 7 bases; junction bases outside the gene matches: 11. CDR3 length equals 15 residues.

The rearrangement uses TRBV15 and TRBJ2-1; D not resolved. Per germline, CDR1 LNHNV and CDR2 YYDKDF (reference sequence). V lost 1 base and J lost 5, with 12 bases in between. The CDR3 spans 15 residues. The CDR3 nucleotides are TGTGCCACCAGCAGAGGTGGTAATTCTAACAATGAGCAGTTCTTC. It encodes CATSRGGNSNNEQFF.

This clone appeared a single time. This chain uses TRBV29-1 with TRBJ2-2; 14 bases match TRBD2. Germline V gene lookup returns CDR1 SQVTM and CDR2 ANQGSEA. CDR3 length: 18 residues. With 5 bases clipped from V and 6 bases from J, the junction kept 14 bases outside the gene matches. Written as DNA, the CDR3 is TGCAGCGTTTCGACTAGCGGGAGGGTCTCCCCCACCCCCGGGGAGCTGTTTTTT. Translated, it gives CSVSTSGRVSPTPGELFF.

This clone was recorded many times. The V and J genes are TRBV4-3 and TRBJ1-1; D is possibly TRBD1 (5 bases). The V end was cut by 2 bases, the J end by 4 bases, with 17 bases between. The CDR3 is made up of 16 amino acids. Germline CDR1 reads LGHNA; CDR2 reads YSLEER. CDR3 nucleotide sequence: TGCGCCAGCAGCCAATTCGCTGTCCAGGGAGGCACTGAAGCTTTCTTT. Its translation is CASSQFAVQGGTEAFF.

The CDR3 DNA reads TGTGCCAGCAGCTTAGCTCCTAGCGGGGGACCCGGGGAGACCCAGTACTTC. The encoded protein is CASSLAPSGGPGETQYF. This chain uses TRBV7-2 with TRBJ2-5; 10 positions match TRBD2. This CDR3 is 17 amino acids long. Germline values: CDR1 SGHTA, CDR2 FQGNSA. The ends lost 0 bases at V and 5 bases at J; junction bases unmatched: 9.

This clone is a singleton in its sample. The rearrangement uses TRBV28 and TRBJ2-5; no firm D call. The CDR3 is 16 amino acids. Looked up from germline, CDR1 is MDHEN and CDR2 is SYDVKM. The V gene lost 7 bases and the J gene lost 2 bases, with 20 bases spanning the gap. CDR3 coding DNA: TGTGCCAGCACGCCCTCGCCAGGTACGGAACAAGAGACCCAGTACTTC. Translation: CASTPSPGTEQETQYF.

V is TRBV29-1 and J is TRBJ1-5; 7 nucleotides agree with TRBD1. J lost 2 bases, V lost 2 bases, and 0 bases had no gene match. The CDR3 sequence is 13 residues long. Germline CDR1 and CDR2: SQVTM and ANQGSEA. The CDR3 region is CSVETGGNQPQHF. The CDR3 region has the DNA TGCAGCGTTGAAACAGGGGGCAATCAGCCCCAGCATTTT.

The V call is TRBV29-1, the J call TRBJ2-7, with D possibly matching TRBD1 (6 bases). Trimming cost V 6 bases and J 3 bases, with 15 bases left between them. This CDR3 comprises 13 residues. From germline, CDR1 is SQVTM and CDR2 ANQGSEA. The CDR3 loop reads CSVGRGFGYEQYF. The CDR3 nucleotides read TGCAGCGTGGGTAGGGGGTTCGGCTACGAGCAGTACTTC.

This clone was counted a few times. The rearrangement joins TRBV28 to TRBJ2-6, with D possibly matching TRBD1 (6 bases). V was pared by 4 bases and J by 0 bases, with 7 bases between. This CDR3 has 15 residues. CDR1 and CDR2 from the germline V gene are MDHEN and SYDVKM. CDR3 loop: CASSSQGSGANVLTF. The CDR3, as DNA: TGTGCCAGCAGTTCACAGGGCTCTGGGGCCAACGTCCTGACTTTC.

The chain recombines TRBV10-3 with TRBJ1-2; 8 bases are shared with TRBD1. From germline, CDR1 is ENHRY and CDR2 SYGVKD. With 9 bases clipped from V and 5 bases from J, the junction kept 23 bases outside the gene matches. CDR3 length equals 18 residues. CDR3 protein: CAIQSDRDRNSGGYGYTF. The DNA of the CDR3 is TGTGCCATTCAATCTGACCGGGACAGGAACAGCGGAGGGTATGGCTACACCTTC.

The chain is built from TRBV7-9 and TRBJ1-1; D gene uncertain. This CDR3 contains 12 residues. Germline V gene lookup returns CDR1 SEHNR and CDR2 FQNEAQ (reference sequence). V gave up 4 bases and J gave up 4 bases, with 7 bases separating them. CDR3 sequence reads: CASSSRITEAFF. CDR3 DNA: TGTGCCAGCAGCTCCAGGATCACTGAAGCTTTCTTT.

The chain links TRBV29-1 to TRBJ1-2; D call uncertain. With 1 base removed from V and 5 bases from J, the gap between germline ends came to 8 bases. This CDR3 region has 12 residues. In germline, CDR1 is SQVTM, CDR2 ANQGSEA. The CDR3 reads CSVEVRGYGYTF. The CDR3 DNA reads as TGCAGCGTTGAAGTGCGGGGATATGGCTACACCTTC.

The rearrangement uses TRBV30 and TRBJ2-3; D is ambiguous. The CDR3 consists of 15 residues. Trimming took off 4 bases at V and 0 bases at J, with 14 bases between the two ends. Germline CDR1 and CDR2: GTSNPN and SVGIG (reference sequence). Here the CDR3 reads CAWTGGARSTDTQYF. CDR3 sequence (DNA): TGTGCCTGGACGGGTGGAGCGAGAAGCACAGATACGCAGTATTTT.

V is TRBV5-5 and J is TRBJ1-1; the D gene is possibly TRBD1 (5 bases). The CDR3 runs to 15 residues. CDR1 is SGHKS, CDR2 YYEKEE, per germline (reference sequence). The V and J ends lost 0 bases and 1 base respectively, with 10 bases between them. In DNA, the CDR3 is TGTGCCAGCAGCTTGGCCTGGGGCGGGAACACTGAAGCTTTCTTT. Residues: CASSLAWGGNTEAFF.

V and J are TRBV4-1 and TRBJ1-1; 7 bases align to TRBD1. The CDR3 runs 17 residues. Germline CDR1 reads MGHRA; CDR2 reads YSYEKL. V shed 4 bases and J 3 bases; nucleotides not matched to a gene: 14. The CDR3 loop is CASSRLQTRGADTEAFF. As DNA, the CDR3 is TGCGCCAGCAGCCGCCTACAGACCAGGGGGGCGGACACTGAAGCTTTCTTT.

This clone occurred once. This chain connects TRBV5-1 to TRBJ2-3; D gene ambiguous. V was pared by 4 bases and J by 0 bases, with 9 bases between. The V gene's germline CDR1 is SGHRS and CDR2 YFSETQ. CDR3 length equals 14 residues. Here the CDR3 DNA reads TGCGCCAGCAGCCAGGATCCTAGCACAGATACGCAGTATTTT. Encoded protein: CASSQDPSTDTQYF.

This chain connects TRBV14 to TRBJ2-1; 12 positions agree with TRBD2. From germline, CDR1 is SGHDN and CDR2 FVKESK. Trimming took 3 bases from V and 6 from J; bases not matched to a gene: 9. This CDR3 contains 17 residues. The CDR3 protein is CASSHHVLAGGVNEQFF. As DNA, the CDR3 is TGTGCCAGCAGCCACCACGTTCTAGCGGGAGGGGTCAATGAGCAGTTCTTC.

As for this clone: Other DNA sequences in this sample translate to the same CDR3. The chain joins TRBV5-6 to TRBJ1-2; 10 bases agree with TRBD1. Germline CDR1 reads SGHDT; CDR2 reads YYEEEE. CDR3 length equals 14 residues. V shed 3 bases, J shed 2 bases, and the junction held 1 base outside the gene matches. CDR3 amino acids: CASSSDRGNYGYTF. The DNA for the CDR3 is TGTGCCAGCAGCTCGGACAGGGGGAACTATGGCTACACCTTC.

As regards this clone: An end of the junction does not agree with germline; a read error may underlie this. In DNA form, the CDR3 reads TGTGCCAGCTCATCACCGGGAGTTCCAGCTTTCTTT. The encoded protein is CASSSPGVPAFF. The genes are TRBV18 and TRBJ1-1, with D unclear. Germline assignment: CDR1 KGHSH and CDR2 LQKENI. There are 12 residues in the CDR3. Together with reference TRBV18 and TRBJ1-1, the CDR3 gives the full variable domain: NAGVMQNPRHLVRRRGQEARLRCSPMKGHSHVYWYRQLPEEGLKFMVYLQKENIIDESGMPKERFSAEFPKEGPSILRIQQVVRGDSAAYFCASSSPGVPAFFGQGTRLTVV.

V and J are TRBV7-8 and TRBJ1-5, with 10 bases that match TRBD1. Germline CDR1 reads SGHVS; CDR2 reads FQNEAQ. The CDR3 covers 16 residues. The J segment lost 0 bases and the V segment lost 1 base, leaving 0 bases of the junction unmatched. This CDR3 is CASSLGTGGSNQPQHF. The DNA of the CDR3 is TGTGCCAGCAGCTTAGGGACAGGGGGTAGCAATCAGCCCCAGCATTTT.

This sequence joins TRBV30 and TRBJ2-1; TRBD2 is a possible D gene (7 bases). The V and J ends lost 4 bases and 8 bases respectively, with 27 bases between them. CDR3 length: 17 residues. Germline loops: CDR1 GTSNPN, CDR2 SVGIG (reference sequence). In DNA form, the CDR3 reads TGTGCCTGGACCCCCTTCCATGTAGGGGGGGCGGGGCATGAGCAGTTCTTC. Its protein product is CAWTPFHVGGAGHEQFF.

The chain couples TRBV27 to TRBJ1-2; tentative D call: TRBD1 (6 bases). Trimming removed 4 bases from V and 9 bases from J, with 12 bases in between. CDR3 length: 12 residues. Germline V gives CDR1 MNHEY, CDR2 SMNVEV (reference sequence). In DNA form, the CDR3 reads TGTGCCAGCAGTTCCACAGGGTTGAGCTACACCTTC. Amino acids: CASSSTGLSYTF.

The chain couples TRBV7-9 to TRBJ1-5; maybe TRBD1 (5 bases). Between the trimmed V and J ends, which lost 0 bases and 5 bases, there was a span of 14 bases. The CDR3 has 16 amino acids. The germline gives CDR1 SEHNR, CDR2 FQNEAQ (reference sequence). This CDR3 is CASSLAGPGPHQPQHF. The CDR3 DNA reads TGTGCCAGCAGCTTAGCGGGGCCAGGCCCTCATCAGCCCCAGCATTTT.